The entry below gives a single T cell receptor beta chain sequence along with its context. Its antigen remains unidentified. This specimen comes from a study of cytomegalovirus exposure and HLA in healthy donors. Study-wide results and limits: Specific recognition of CMV antigens was confirmed in vitro for three chains (all CMV-associated).

Germline V gene lookup returns CDR1 LGHNA and CDR2 YSLEER. The CDR3 runs 19 residues. The J segment lost 9 bases and the V segment lost 0 bases, leaving 14 bases of the junction unmatched. Method: immunoSEQ multiplex PCR; TCRdb's copy keeps in-frame clones and lacks some. This sample has 150,000 to 200,000 clones; 75% to 95% occur once, and the top ten carry 3% to 3.5%. V usage is TRBV4-3 and J usage is TRBJ2-1; 13 nucleotides line up with TRBD2. Sequenced sample: PBMCs. This TCR came from a woman under 30 in good health and CMV-seropositive. The CDR3 nucleotides are TGCGCCAGCAGCCAAGAAGGGCCCCAACTAGCGGGAGGGCCCGGTGAGCAGTTCTTC. Its translation is CASSQEGPQLAGGPGEQFF.